Listed below are T cell receptor beta chains from one sample, sequenced in a study of blood T cells in healthy people across ages. MiXCR, run by TCRdb on the 5' RACE reads, gives a single entry per CDR3 protein. Of 800,000 or so distinct CDR3 sequences listed, roughly 25% were seen once; the top ten hold approximately 3.7%. The same sample was also used in a study of T cells of mothers and their children.

The specimen was blood. These receptors all come from a boy aged 5-17 years in good health. Each CDR3 is given with its conserved first and last residue. The order of the fields is CDR3 length, V gene, J gene, D gene, clone size, CDR3 DNA, CDR3 protein. A D gene is named only where the DNA matches it firmly. Rows may omit the clone size; those that give it use once, few, many or a size class.

CDR3 length: 17; V gene: TRBV15; J gene: TRBJ2-1; D gene: .; clone size: few; CDR3 DNA: TGTGCCACCATCCTATATCCGACAGCCCCCTCCTACAATGAGCAGTTCTTC; CDR3 protein: CATILYPTAPSYNEQFF
CDR3 length: 18; V gene: TRBV20-1; J gene: TRBJ2-3; D gene: TRBD2; clone size: .; CDR3 DNA: TGCAGTGCTAGACATCAGGGACTAGCGGGAGGAAACACAGATACGCAGTATTTT; CDR3 protein: CSARHQGLAGGNTDTQYF
CDR3 length: 13; V gene: TRBV7-9; J gene: TRBJ1-1; D gene: .; clone size: .; CDR3 DNA: TGTGCCAGCAGCTTAGACGGGGCCGAAAGGGCTTTCTTT; CDR3 protein: CASSLDGAERAFF
CDR3 length: 12; V gene: TRBV12-3/TRBV12-4; J gene: TRBJ1-4; D gene: .; clone size: .; CDR3 DNA: TGTGCCAGCAGTACAGGGTTTGAAAAACTGTTTTTT; CDR3 protein: CASSTGFEKLFF
CDR3 length: 16; V gene: TRBV28; J gene: TRBJ1-2; D gene: .; clone size: .; CDR3 DNA: TGTGCCAGCAGTATCTCGTACAGGGACCCGAACTATGGCTACACCTTC; CDR3 protein: CASSISYRDPNYGYTF
CDR3 length: 16; V gene: TRBV4-3; J gene: TRBJ2-3; D gene: TRBD2; clone size: .; CDR3 DNA: TGCGCCAGCAGCCGAGTGACTAGCGGGTGGCTAGATACGCAGTATTTT; CDR3 protein: CASSRVTSGWLDTQYF
CDR3 length: 14; V gene: TRBV4-3; J gene: TRBJ2-1; D gene: .; clone size: .; CDR3 DNA: TGCGCCAGCAGCCAAGAAGGCAAAGTCAATGAGCAGTTCTTC; CDR3 protein: CASSQEGKVNEQFF
CDR3 length: 15; V gene: TRBV4-2; J gene: TRBJ2-4; D gene: .; clone size: .; CDR3 DNA: TGTGCCAGCAGCCAAGGCGGTACAGCCAAAAACATTCAGTACTTC; CDR3 protein: CASSQGGTAKNIQYF
CDR3 length: 18; V gene: TRBV7-6; J gene: TRBJ2-7; D gene: .; clone size: few; CDR3 DNA: TGTGCCAGCAGCGCCCGTGGCGGGGCTACCCCTCGATCGGGAGAGCAGTACTTC; CDR3 protein: CASSARGGATPRSGEQYF
CDR3 length: 14; V gene: TRBV14; J gene: TRBJ1-1; D gene: .; clone size: many; CDR3 DNA: TGTGCCAGCAGCCAAGATTTCGGGGACACTGAAGCTTTCTTT; CDR3 protein: CASSQDFGDTEAFF
CDR3 length: 15; V gene: TRBV6-2/TRBV6-3; J gene: TRBJ1-5; D gene: .; clone size: .; CDR3 DNA: TGTGCCAGCAGACCCAGAATGGGAGGTTGGCAGCCCCAGCATTTT; CDR3 protein: CASRPRMGGWQPQHF
CDR3 length: 18; V gene: TRBV4-2; J gene: TRBJ1-3; D gene: .; clone size: .; CDR3 DNA: TGTGCCAGCAGCCAAGAAGGCGGTCGGGGTGACTCTGGAAACACCATATATTTT; CDR3 protein: CASSQEGGRGDSGNTIYF
CDR3 length: 15; V gene: TRBV20-1; J gene: TRBJ2-5; D gene: .; clone size: few; CDR3 DNA: TGCAGTGCTAGACGAACAGGGATAGCGCAAGAGACCCAGTACTTC; CDR3 protein: CSARRTGIAQETQYF
CDR3 length: 14; V gene: TRBV7-9; J gene: TRBJ2-7; D gene: TRBD1; clone size: .; CDR3 DNA: TGTGCCAGCAGCCCCCGGGACAGGGGGACCCTCGTTTACTTC; CDR3 protein: CASSPRDRGTLVYF
CDR3 length: 14; V gene: TRBV7-9; J gene: TRBJ2-1; D gene: .; clone size: few; CDR3 DNA: TGTGCCAGCAGCTTAGAGGGGACTTTTAATGAGCAGTTCTTC; CDR3 protein: CASSLEGTFNEQFF
CDR3 length: 12; V gene: TRBV19; J gene: TRBJ1-2; D gene: .; clone size: .; CDR3 DNA: TGTGCCAGTAGTATTGGGACTCGGGGCTACACCTTC; CDR3 protein: CASSIGTRGYTF
CDR3 length: 16; V gene: TRBV7-8; J gene: TRBJ2-3; D gene: TRBD2; clone size: few; CDR3 DNA: TGTGCCAGCAGCGGGCTACTAGCGGGGGGCACAGATACGCAGTATTTT; CDR3 protein: CASSGLLAGGTDTQYF
CDR3 length: 15; V gene: TRBV6-1; J gene: TRBJ2-7; D gene: .; clone size: .; CDR3 DNA: TGTGCCAGCTCGACTGAAGGTTATGAGGCCTACGAGCAGTACTTC; CDR3 protein: CASSTEGYEAYEQYF
CDR3 length: 15; V gene: TRBV5-1; J gene: TRBJ2-7; D gene: TRBD2; clone size: .; CDR3 DNA: TGCGCCAGCAGCTTGGTTGCGGGAGCCCTCTACGAGCAGTACTTC; CDR3 protein: CASSLVAGALYEQYF
CDR3 length: 17; V gene: TRBV9; J gene: TRBJ2-1; D gene: TRBD2; clone size: .; CDR3 DNA: TGTGCCAGCAGCGTAGCTCCCAGCGGGAGCTCCTACAATGAGCAGTTCTTC; CDR3 protein: CASSVAPSGSSYNEQFF
CDR3 length: 18; V gene: TRBV27; J gene: TRBJ2-6; D gene: .; clone size: .; CDR3 DNA: TGTGCCAGCAGTCACCGGGACACACTTTACTCTGGGGCCAACGTCCTGACTTTC; CDR3 protein: CASSHRDTLYSGANVLTF
CDR3 length: 14; V gene: TRBV6-2/TRBV6-3; J gene: TRBJ1-2; D gene: .; clone size: .; CDR3 DNA: TGTGCCAGCAGTTACGGCCGGATTAACTATGGCTACACCTTC; CDR3 protein: CASSYGRINYGYTF
CDR3 length: 18; V gene: TRBV4-2; J gene: TRBJ2-4; D gene: .; clone size: few; CDR3 DNA: TGTGCCAGCAGCCAAGATCTAGGACAGAACGATGCCAAAAACATTCAGTACTTC; CDR3 protein: CASSQDLGQNDAKNIQYF
CDR3 length: 17; V gene: TRBV10-3; J gene: TRBJ2-6; D gene: .; clone size: .; CDR3 DNA: TGTGCCATCAGCGGACAGAGCGTCAACTCTGGGGCCAACGTCCTGACTTTC; CDR3 protein: CAISGQSVNSGANVLTF
CDR3 length: 12; V gene: TRBV20-1; J gene: TRBJ1-2; D gene: TRBD1; clone size: .; CDR3 DNA: TGCAGTGCGCGGGACAGGTACTATGGCTACACCTTC; CDR3 protein: CSARDRYYGYTF
CDR3 length: 13; V gene: TRBV20-1; J gene: TRBJ2-7; D gene: .; clone size: few; CDR3 DNA: TGCAGTGTCAGAGTTGCCTCTACCTACGAGCAGTACTTC; CDR3 protein: CSVRVASTYEQYF
CDR3 length: 16; V gene: TRBV7-2; J gene: TRBJ2-5; D gene: .; clone size: few; CDR3 DNA: TGTGCCAGCAGCCGGGTCGGTCAGGGTAGTGGAGAGACCCAGTACTTC; CDR3 protein: CASSRVGQGSGETQYF
CDR3 length: 11; V gene: TRBV12-3/TRBV12-4; J gene: TRBJ1-4; D gene: .; clone size: .; CDR3 DNA: TGTGCCAGCAGTTTAAGGCAGGCGCTGTTTTTT; CDR3 protein: CASSLRQALFF
CDR3 length: 14; V gene: TRBV20-1; J gene: TRBJ2-5; D gene: .; clone size: .; CDR3 DNA: TGCAGTGCTAGAGATCCTGGGGGTCTGGAGGCCCAGTACTTC; CDR3 protein: CSARDPGGLEAQYF
CDR3 length: 9; V gene: TRBV27; J gene: TRBJ2-1; D gene: .; clone size: few; CDR3 DNA: TGTGCCAGCGGGCTTTTACAGTTCTTC; CDR3 protein: CASGLLQFF
CDR3 length: 13; V gene: TRBV24-1; J gene: TRBJ1-3; D gene: .; clone size: .; CDR3 DNA: TGTGCCACCAGCGATAAGCCGGGAAACACCATATATTTT; CDR3 protein: CATSDKPGNTIYF
CDR3 length: 15; V gene: TRBV24-1; J gene: TRBJ2-5; D gene: .; clone size: .; CDR3 DNA: TGTGCCACCAGTGATTTGATAAGGGGGGGAGAGACCCAGTACTTC; CDR3 protein: CATSDLIRGGETQYF
CDR3 length: 15; V gene: TRBV4-1; J gene: TRBJ2-3; D gene: .; clone size: .; CDR3 DNA: TGCGCCAGCAGCCAAGATCTTTGGTTGGATAATACGCAGTATTTT; CDR3 protein: CASSQDLWLDNTQYF